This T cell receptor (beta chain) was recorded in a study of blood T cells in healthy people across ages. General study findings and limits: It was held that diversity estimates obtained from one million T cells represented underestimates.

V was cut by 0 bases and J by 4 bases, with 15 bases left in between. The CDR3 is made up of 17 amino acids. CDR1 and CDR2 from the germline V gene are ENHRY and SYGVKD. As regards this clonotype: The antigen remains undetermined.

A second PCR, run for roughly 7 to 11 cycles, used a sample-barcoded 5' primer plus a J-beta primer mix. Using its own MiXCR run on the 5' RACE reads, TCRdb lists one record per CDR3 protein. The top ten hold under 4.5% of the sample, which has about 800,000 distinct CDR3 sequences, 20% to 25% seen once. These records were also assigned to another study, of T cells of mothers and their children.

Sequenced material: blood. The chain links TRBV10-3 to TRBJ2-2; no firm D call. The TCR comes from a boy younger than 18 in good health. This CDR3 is CAISESSGRSSTGELFF. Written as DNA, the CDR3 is TGTGCCATCAGTGAGTCTTCAGGCCGCAGTAGCACCGGGGAGCTGTTTTTT.